The 30 T cell receptor beta chains presented below share a single source sample, sequenced in a study of neoadjuvant nivolumab and ipilimumab in lung cancer. Assay used: immunoSEQ multiplex PCR; TCRdb lists only in-frame clones, some missing. The sample has tens of thousands of clones, approximately 81% seen once. The source material was peripheral blood, sampled before neoadjuvant nivolumab, alone or with ipilimumab. These receptors all stem from an adult with non-small cell lung cancer.

The chain combines TRBV4-3 with TRBJ2-7; D unclear. The length of the CDR3 is 13 residues. The germline V gene encodes CDR1 LGHNA and CDR2 YSLEER. V lost 0 bases to trimming and J lost 3 bases, with 6 bases between them. CDR3 in DNA: TGCGCCAGCAGCCAAGATATCCGCTACGAGCAGTACTTC. Protein: CASSQDIRYEQYF.

The chain employs TRBV5-6 and TRBJ2-1; D is uncertain. The germline V gene has CDR1 SGHDT and CDR2 YYEEEE. The V end lost 1 base, the J end lost 0 bases, and 11 bases lay between the germline ends. The CDR3 extends over 16 amino acids. The CDR3 spells CASSLIQTSSYNEQFF. The CDR3 region has the DNA TGTGCCAGCAGCTTGATACAGACGAGCTCCTACAATGAGCAGTTCTTC.

CDR3 DNA sequence: TGTGCCAGCATAGGACAGATCCTTTTCGAGCAGTACTTC. Translated, it gives CASIGQILFEQYF. The J gene is TRBJ2-7, the V gene TRBV2, with D possibly being TRBD1 (6 bases). Trimming shortened V by 7 bases and J by 6 bases, and 16 bases separated the two germline ends. Per germline, CDR1 SNHLY and CDR2 FYNNEI. The CDR3 is made up of 13 amino acids.

This chain links TRBV5-1 with TRBJ1-1, with 9 bases aligning to TRBD1. This CDR3 is 14 amino acids long. The V gene's germline CDR1 is SGHRS and CDR2 YFSETQ. The J segment lost 4 bases and the V segment lost 3 bases, leaving 4 bases of the junction unmatched. The CDR3 sequence is CASSWGQGSTEAFF. Here the CDR3 DNA reads TGCGCCAGCAGCTGGGGACAGGGAAGCACTGAAGCTTTCTTT.

The rearrangement links TRBV30 to TRBJ1-2; 7 bases agree with TRBD1. The CDR3 totals 14 residues. Germline V gene lookup returns CDR1 GTSNPN and CDR2 SVGIG (reference sequence). Germline trimming cut 0 bases from V and 3 bases from J; bases unmatched to any gene: 4. The DNA for the CDR3 is TGTGCCTGGAGTGTATGGGACAGCGACTATGGCTACACCTTC. Its translation is CAWSVWDSDYGYTF.

The V gene is TRBV6-1, the J gene TRBJ2-3; 11 bases match TRBD1. CDR1 is MNHNS and CDR2 is SASEGT in the germline V gene. The J segment lost 3 bases and the V segment lost 6 bases, leaving 2 bases of the junction unmatched. The CDR3 totals 14 residues. This CDR3 is CASRGTGGTDTQYF. The CDR3 bases are TGTGCCAGCAGAGGGACAGGGGGGACAGATACGCAGTATTTT.

In regard to this clone: At one boundary the junction diverges from the germline segment, which might be a read error. V is TRBV6-6 and J is TRBJ1-1; D may be TRBD1 (6 bases). Germline values: CDR1 MNHNY, CDR2 SVGAGI (reference sequence). This CDR3 is built from 15 residues. CDR3 DNA: TGTGCCAGCAGTACCCCGGGACACCCGAACGCTGAAGCTTTCTTT. Translation gives CASSTPGHPNAEAFF.

This chain connects TRBV4-2 to TRBJ1-3; D is unresolved. Germline V gene sequence: CDR1 LGHNA, CDR2 YNFKEQ. CDR3 length equals 16 residues. Trimming removed 1 base from V and 0 bases from J, with 10 bases in between. The CDR3 DNA is TGTGCCAGCAGCCAAGCCATTAAGAGCTCTGGAAACACCATATATTTT. It encodes CASSQAIKSSGNTIYF.

The V and J genes are TRBV5-1 and TRBJ2-5; no definite D call. CDR1 is SGHRS and CDR2 is YFSETQ in the germline V gene. There are 13 residues in the CDR3. Trimming took off 2 bases at V and 8 bases at J, with 13 bases between the two ends. CDR3 DNA sequence: TGCGCCAGCAGCTTTTCTGTCGACGGAACCCAGTACTTC. This translates into CASSFSVDGTQYF.

Details on this clone: Relative to the germline gene, one junction end is altered; a read error may explain this. V and J are TRBV7-9 and TRBJ2-5; possibly TRBD1 or TRBD2 for D (5 bases each). The CDR3 consists of 15 residues. Germline CDR1 and CDR2: SEHNR and FQNEAQ (reference sequence). The chain's CDR3 is CASSNRRDRVPHWHF. In DNA, the CDR3 is TGTGCCAGCAGCAACCGCCGGGACCGAGTTCCTCACTGGCACTTC.

This chain connects TRBV15 to TRBJ2-7, with D possibly matching TRBD2 (7 bases). The CDR3 consists of 15 residues. Trimming stripped 0 bases from V and 1 base from J, with 10 bases between. CDR1 LNHNV and CDR2 YYDKDF come from the germline V gene (reference sequence). DNA of the CDR3: TGTGCCACCAGCAGAGACCGGGGGGCATCCTACGAGCAGTACTTC. The encoded protein is CATSRDRGASYEQYF.

The rearrangement uses TRBV4-3 and TRBJ1-4; the match to TRBD1 covers 11 bases. CDR1 is LGHNA and CDR2 is YSLEER in the germline V gene. J gave up 7 bases and V 4 bases, and 5 bases lay outside the gene matches. This CDR3 is 15 amino acids long. CDR3: CASSLDRGHSEKLFF. The CDR3 coding sequence is TGCGCCAGCAGCCTGGACAGGGGGCATTCTGAAAAACTGTTTTTT.

A word on this clone: A much more abundant neighbour one base away suggests this may be a read error. The chain uses TRBV5-5 and TRBJ2-1, with D unresolved. CDR1 and CDR2 (germline): SGHKS, YYEKEE (reference sequence). This CDR3 has 14 amino acids. Trimming stripped 0 bases from V and 5 bases from J, with 9 bases between. The CDR3 loop reads CASSLGDKHNEQFF. The DNA of the CDR3 is TGTGCCAGCAGCTTGGGAGACAAACACAATGAGCAGTTCTTC.

The chain carries TRBV7-8 and TRBJ1-5; D may be TRBD1 (6 bases). The CDR3 runs to 15 residues. Germline CDR1 SGHVS, CDR2 FQNEAQ. V lost 0 bases and J lost 3, with 9 bases in between. In DNA form, the CDR3 reads TGTGCCAGCAGCTTAGCTGGACAGTTCAATCAGCCCCAGCATTTT. As protein: CASSLAGQFNQPQHF.

V usage is TRBV10-1 and J usage is TRBJ2-3; D gene unclear. CDR3 size: 14 residues. Germline assignment: CDR1 WNHNN and CDR2 SYGVQD (reference sequence). V lost 2 bases, J lost 0 bases, and 6 bases lay in between. The CDR3 bases are TGCGCCAGCAGTGAGGGCTTAAGCACAGATACGCAGTATTTT. Translated, it gives CASSEGLSTDTQYF.

This chain connects TRBV6-1 to TRBJ2-2; D may match TRBD1 or TRBD2 (5 bases each). Germline assignment: CDR1 MNHNS and CDR2 SASEGT. CDR3 length: 15 residues. V lost 4 bases and J lost 2, with 11 bases in between. CDR3 sequence: CASSVSGPNTGELFF. CDR3 nucleotide sequence: TGTGCCAGCAGTGTTTCGGGGCCCAACACCGGGGAGCTGTTTTTT.

This clone appeared once. The chain couples TRBV5-4 to TRBJ2-7; 13 bases line up with TRBD2. CDR3 length equals 18 residues. Germline V lookup: CDR1 SGHNT, CDR2 YYREEE (reference sequence). J was trimmed by 6 bases and V by 2 bases; bases with no gene match: 14. The CDR3 protein is CASSFGLAGEPTRTEQYF. The DNA of the CDR3 is TGTGCCAGCAGCTTCGGACTAGCGGGAGAGCCAACCAGGACCGAGCAGTACTTC.

This chain joins TRBV2 and TRBJ2-7, with D uncertain. There are 13 residues in the CDR3. Trimming cost V 7 bases and J 2 bases, with 12 bases left between them. The germline V gene has CDR1 SNHLY and CDR2 FYNNEI. CDR3 region: CASIKDAAYEQYF. CDR3 DNA sequence: TGTGCCAGCATTAAAGACGCAGCCTACGAGCAGTACTTC.

This chain joins TRBV7-9 and TRBJ1-4; TRBD1 agrees at 7 bases. Germline V gene data show CDR1 as SEHNR and CDR2 as FQNEAQ (reference sequence). This CDR3 contains 14 residues. The V segment lost 4 bases and the J segment 8 bases; nucleotides outside the gene matches: 7. The CDR3, as DNA: TGTGCCAGCAGCTCCGGGACAGTTGGAGAAAAACTGTTTTTT. Translated: CASSSGTVGEKLFF.

This clone is medium-sized (0.01 to 0.1%) in the sample. The rearrangement links TRBV6-4 to TRBJ2-1; no clear D gene. The V end was cut by 4 bases, the J end by 0 bases, with 4 bases between. The CDR3 spans 13 residues. The germline V gene has CDR1 MRHNA and CDR2 SNTAGT. Here the CDR3 DNA reads TGTGCCAGCAGTGCTAGCTCCTACAATGAGCAGTTCTTC. This gives the protein CASSASSYNEQFF.

V and J are TRBV30 and TRBJ2-5; tentatively, D is TRBD1 (7 bases). The ends were cut back, 5 bases at V and 5 bases at J, with 15 bases in the middle. CDR3 length equals 13 residues. CDR1 is GTSNPN and CDR2 is SVGIG in the germline V gene (reference sequence). CDR3 residues: CAWGRQGGETQYF. The CDR3 coding sequence is TGTGCCTGGGGGAGACAGGGAGGCGAGACCCAGTACTTC.

This clone is classed as large. This rearrangement joins TRBV6-1 to TRBJ2-7; no definite D call. Trimming pared 2 bases from V and 4 bases from J, leaving 6 bases between. This CDR3 contains 12 residues. Germline CDR1 MNHNS, CDR2 SASEGT. The CDR3 is CASSEQVYEQYF. The CDR3 coding sequence is TGTGCCAGCAGTGAACAGGTTTACGAGCAGTACTTC.

The chain carries TRBV19 and TRBJ2-3, with 10 bases matching TRBD2. Losses at the gene ends were 3 bases for V and 11 bases for J; bases not matched to a gene: 17. Per germline, CDR1 LNHDA and CDR2 SQIVND (reference sequence). This CDR3 comprises 17 residues. The chain's CDR3 is CASSMISASGRSSRQYF. The DNA of the CDR3 is TGTGCCAGTAGTATGATATCGGCTAGCGGGAGATCCTCAAGGCAGTATTTT.

This clone was recorded a few times. The rearrangement links TRBV9 to TRBJ1-2; 9 nucleotides align to TRBD1. CDR3 length equals 16 residues. Germline V gene lookup returns CDR1 SGDLS and CDR2 YYNGEE. The junction had 12 bases not matched to a gene; V was cut back by 4 bases and J by 5 bases. The CDR3: CASSLPVTGGLYGYTF. CDR3 nucleotides: TGTGCCAGCAGCCTCCCTGTGACAGGGGGTTTATATGGCTACACCTTC.

The V call is TRBV11-3, the J call TRBJ2-4; 9 bases are a match to TRBD2. V lost 5 bases, J lost 9 bases, and 8 bases stayed unmatched. This CDR3 contains 14 residues. Per the germline V gene, CDR1 is SGHNT and CDR2 is YENEEA. The CDR3 sequence: CASSGREGHSIQYF. The CDR3 DNA reads as TGTGCCAGCAGCGGGCGGGAGGGCCACAGCATTCAGTACTTC.

This chain's CDR3 is CASSQGSDMNTEAFF. The CDR3 coding sequence is TGCGCCAGCAGCCAAGGCAGCGACATGAACACTGAAGCTTTCTTT. This chain uses TRBV4-1 with TRBJ1-1, with D hard to call. V lost 1 base and J lost 0, with 9 bases in between. Germline V gene data show CDR1 as MGHRA and CDR2 as YSYEKL. This CDR3 spans 15 amino acids.

This clone showed up just a few times. V is TRBV6-5 and J is TRBJ2-4, with 9 bases matching TRBD1. The germline gives CDR1 MNHEY, CDR2 SVGAGI. J gave up 7 bases and V 4 bases, and 5 bases lay outside the gene matches. The CDR3 loop spans 14 amino acids. The CDR3 DNA reads as TGTGCCAGCAGTTCCGGAGACAGGGGGAACATTCAGTACTTC. As protein: CASSSGDRGNIQYF.

The chain is built from TRBV11-2 and TRBJ2-7; 7 positions match TRBD1. The ends lost 2 bases at V and 3 bases at J; junction bases unmatched: 19. The CDR3 sequence is 19 residues long. Germline CDR1 SGHAT, CDR2 FQNNGV. The CDR3 nucleotides read TGTGCCAGCAGCTTAAACCGCGGACAGGAGCTTGCACTCAACTACGAGCAGTACTTC. Protein: CASSLNRGQELALNYEQYF.

J is TRBJ1-1 and V is TRBV15; D gene ambiguous. V was pared by 0 bases and J by 6 bases, with 11 bases between. The germline CDR1 and CDR2 sequences are LNHNV and YYDKDF (reference sequence). The CDR3 runs to 14 residues. CDR3 in DNA: TGTGCCACCAGCAGAGAACCCTCCTCCGCTGAAGCTTTCTTT. This codes for CATSREPSSAEAFF.

The chain couples TRBV11-1 to TRBJ2-5, with D possibly being TRBD1 (6 bases). The CDR3 loop spans 16 amino acids. V gave up 1 base and J gave up 0 bases, with 12 bases separating them. Germline lookup yields CDR1 SGHAT and CDR2 FQDESV (reference sequence). The CDR3 nucleotides read TGTGCCAGCAGCTTAGATAGGTACAGGGACCAAGAGACCCAGTACTTC. Translation gives CASSLDRYRDQETQYF. Full variable domain (outside the CDR3, taken from reference TRBV11-1 and TRBJ2-5): EAEVAQSPRYKITEKSQAVAFWCDPISGHATLYWYRQILGQGPELLVQFQDESVVDDSQLPKDRFSAERLKGVDSTLKIQPAELGDSAMYLCASSLDRYRDQETQYFGPGTRLLVL.